This T cell receptor beta chain originates from a study of human T cells and chemical hapten exposure. The time point denotes: pre-sensitization, week 0. The treatment is: therapeutic diphenylcyclopropenone sensitization with weekly scalp DPC. Trimming left V 4 bases short and J 0 bases short, with 12 bases between. Germline V gene lookup returns CDR1 PRHDT and CDR2 FYEKMQ (reference sequence). The CDR3 has 15 amino acids. During construction of the library, unique molecular identifiers were attached to individual cDNA molecules for quantitative, reproducible TCR counting. As handled by the study authors: Sample TCR counts, which ranged from roughly 23,224 to 750,000, had a median of 95,638. TCRdb passed the RACE reads through MiXCR, listing each CDR3 protein once. TCRdb assigned the V and J calls; the authors' analysis was not used. The sample shows a few hundred thousand distinct CDR3 sequences, 7.5% to 8% of them seen only once.

The chain joins TRBV13 to TRBJ1-1, with D possibly being TRBD1 (5 bases). The receptor was isolated from a man younger than 35 with alopecia areata. Some clones in this sample may be carry-over from other donors' samples. The sequences come from whole blood, collected in connection with sensitization to the hapten diphenylcyclopropenone (DPC). The chain's CDR3 is CASSSGPGMNTEAFF. In DNA form, the CDR3 reads TGTGCCAGCAGCTCTGGCCCAGGGATGAACACTGAAGCTTTCTTT.